The 12 T cell receptor beta chains below were found in one sample sequenced in a study of control samples from healthy donors and cancer patients. The method was immunoSEQ multiplex PCR; TCRdb's version includes in-frame clones alone and lacks a portion of them. This table holds around 250,000 clones, roughly 80% found once. Sequencing was performed on PBMCs. Receptors were obtained from a woman aged 55-70 years with lung cancer.

The CDR3 sequence is CASKREGGRSPLHF. CDR3 in DNA: TGTGCCAGCAAAAGGGAGGGGGGACGCTCACCCCTCCACTTT. The J gene is TRBJ1-6, the V gene TRBV6-5; possibly TRBD1 for D (6 bases). The CDR3 extends over 14 amino acids. The germline CDR1 and CDR2 sequences are MNHEY and SVGAGI. V dropped 7 bases and J dropped 10 bases, with 17 bases sitting between them.

The genes are TRBV3-1 (or the pseudogene TRBV3-2) and TRBJ2-5; TRBD2 matches 12 bases. Germline V lookup: CDR1 LGHDT, CDR2 YNNKEL (reference sequence). The CDR3 spans 16 residues. V lost 4 bases to trimming and J lost 5 bases; unmatched junction nucleotides: 8. This chain's CDR3 is CASSRLGLAGWETQYF. The CDR3 nucleotides are TGTGCCAGCAGCCGGCTCGGACTAGCGGGGTGGGAGACCCAGTACTTC.

The chain uses TRBV15 and TRBJ2-5; a weak D match, TRBD1 (5 bases). This CDR3 comprises 16 residues. Germline V gene data show CDR1 as LNHNV and CDR2 as YYDKDF (reference sequence). V lost 0 bases, J lost 5 bases, and 16 bases lay in between. The CDR3, as DNA: TGTGCCACCAGCAGAGATTATCAGGGTGCCGGGGAGACCCAGTACTTC. The encoded protein is CATSRDYQGAGETQYF.

The V and J genes are TRBV2 and TRBJ2-7; 10 bases are a match to TRBD1. Germline CDR1 is SNHLY and CDR2 is FYNNEI. The CDR3 has 15 residues. J gave up 3 bases and V 3 bases, and 5 bases lay outside the gene matches. CDR3 in amino acids: CASSDSGTGDYEQYF. DNA of the CDR3: TGTGCCAGCAGTGATTCGGGGACAGGGGACTACGAGCAGTACTTC. Based on the CDR3 plus reference TRBV2 and TRBJ2-7, the full variable domain is EPEVTQTPSHQVTQMGQEVILRCVPISNHLYFYWYRQILGQKVEFLVSFYNNEISEKSEIFDDQFSVERPDGSNFTLKIRSTKLEDSAMYFCASSDSGTGDYEQYFGPGTRLTVT.

The rearrangement uses TRBV11-2 and TRBJ2-1; TRBD1 matches 7 bases. CDR1 and CDR2 from the germline V gene are SGHAT and FQNNGV. The ends lost 7 bases at V and 5 bases at J; junction bases unmatched: 11. The CDR3 is made up of 15 amino acids. CDR3 in amino acids: CASNLGNRGHNEQFF. CDR3 coding DNA: TGTGCCAGCAACCTAGGGAACAGGGGACACAATGAGCAGTTCTTC.

J is TRBJ2-3 and V is TRBV28; D unresolved. V was clipped by 5 bases and J by 4 bases, with 13 bases between them. The germline V gene has CDR1 MDHEN and CDR2 SYDVKM. CDR3 length: 14 amino acids. For the CDR3, the DNA is TGTGCCAGCAGTCCGACGTCCTTATCAGATACGCAGTATTTT. Its protein is CASSPTSLSDTQYF.

This chain joins TRBV24-1 and TRBJ2-2; possibly TRBD2 for D (6 bases). V lost 7 bases and J 4 bases, leaving 12 bases between the germline ends. The CDR3 spans 14 residues. CDR1 and CDR2 from the germline V gene are KGHDR and SFDVKD. For the CDR3, the DNA is TGTGCCACCAGCGGGAGCGTTCCCACCGGGGAGCTGTTTTTT. Its protein is CATSGSVPTGELFF.

This clone turned up a few times. The rearrangement uses TRBV12-5 and TRBJ1-1, with TRBD1 identical over 8 bases. The CDR3 is 14 residues long. V lost 1 base to trimming and J lost 7 bases; unmatched junction nucleotides: 5. CDR1 is LGHNT and CDR2 is FRNRAP in the germline V gene. The CDR3 nucleotides read TGTGCTAGTGGTTTGGGCAGGGGGCTTGGTGAAGCTTTCTTT. It codes for CASGLGRGLGEAFF.

Concerning this clone: The same CDR3 can be traced to other DNA sequences in this sample. The DNA for the CDR3 is TGCGCCAGCAGCTTGGGTGGACCTGGGGCCAACGTCCTGACTTTC. Its translation is CASSLGGPGANVLTF. The chain recombines TRBV5-1 with TRBJ2-6; D is ambiguous. The CDR3 runs to 15 residues. The germline gives CDR1 SGHRS, CDR2 YFSETQ. V was trimmed by 0 bases and J by 2 bases, leaving 6 bases between them.

This clone was detected once. The chain employs TRBV23-1 and TRBJ2-1, with D hard to call. TRBV23-1 is treated as an ORF (open reading frame) with a function not yet certain. Trimming stripped 0 bases from V and 0 bases from J, with 12 bases between. The CDR3 spans 17 residues. The CDR3: CASSQSAVFLSYNEQFF. The CDR3 nucleotides are TGCGCCAGCAGTCAATCGGCCGTTTTCCTCTCCTACAATGAGCAGTTCTTC.

The chain carries TRBV7-6 and TRBJ2-3, with TRBD2 identical over 9 bases. V was pared by 2 bases and J by 0 bases, with 3 bases of the junction left unmatched. This CDR3 spans 16 amino acids. In germline, CDR1 is SGHVS, CDR2 FNYEAQ. CDR3 bases: TGTGCCAGCAGCTTAATCGCGGGGGGGAGCACAGATACGCAGTATTTT. Encoded protein: CASSLIAGGSTDTQYF.

V and J are TRBV4-2 and TRBJ1-2; 7 bases are shared with TRBD1. The CDR3 is 14 residues long. The ends lost 3 bases at V and 3 bases at J; junction bases unmatched: 4. In germline, CDR1 is LGHNA, CDR2 YNFKEQ. DNA for the CDR3: TGTGCCAGCAGCCACCCCGACAGGGACTATGGCTACACCTTC. Translated, it gives CASSHPDRDYGYTF.